This T cell receptor beta chain is from a study of CD8 T cells in ankylosing spondylitis (dated by TCRdb to about 2017). Study-level background: To find TCR variants linked to disease, the study profiled T cell receptor beta repertoires in ankylosing spondylitis patients and healthy donors. The whole study cohort included over a hundred healthy donors and over 20 ankylosing spondylitis patients. Peripheral blood samples were taken, and synovial fluid was additionally collected from ankylosing spondylitis patients. The paper as a whole reports these results and caveats: The disease-linked clones were reported as significantly enriched in matched synovial fluid samples from ankylosing spondylitis patients. The disease-linked clones showed a CD8+ phenotype and occurred at relatively low frequencies in peripheral blood. Some TCR beta motif variants had previously been reported in synovial fluid and blood of reactive arthritis patients, which suggested common disease-initiation mechanisms. Blood from ankylosing spondylitis patients appeared to be characterized by a TCR beta motif composed of under 10 highly homologous amino acid variants.

TCRdb lists the instrument as Illumina HiSeq 2500. TCR beta libraries were prepared by quantitative 5'-RACE with molecular barcodes. From the authors' description of their analysis: To identify disease-linked TCR variants, a new computational method was used, one built on a probabilistic model of VDJ rearrangement. TCRdb reanalyzed the raw reads on its own, using fastp at Q25 for trimming and MiXCR for clone calling, and kept in-frame beta chains. Each entry merges the rows of one CDR3 protein and shows their most common DNA and genes. The V and J calls were not made by the authors but by TCRdb's processing. The sample table contains tens of thousands of distinct CDR3 sequences; only one count was recorded for 11% of them. The top ten hold 1.4% of the sample. This clonotype has ten or more counts. Its antigen specificity is not known. No base qualities exist here, and no much larger clone lies one base off it.

The germline V gene supplies CDR1 SGHAT and CDR2 FQNNGV. V drops 1 base and J drops 0 bases, leaving 7 bases in between. CDR3 length: 14 amino acids, cysteine to phenylalanine. The only DNA kept is the CDR3, 42 bases in frame from the first base. This receptor was obtained from a male donor with ankylosing spondylitis or in good health (not recorded which). Rearrangement joined TRBV11-2 to TRBJ2-7; the D gene is perhaps TRBD2, from 5 matching bases. The sequencing input was blood, either unsorted or a sorted T cell fraction (not recorded which). The CDR3 reads CASSLAGVSYEQYF. The bases read TGTGCCAGCAGCTTAGCCGGGGTCTCCTACGAGCAGTACTTC. With all but the CDR3 taken from the reference TRBV11-2 and TRBJ2-7 genes, the full variable domain is: EAGVAQSPRYKIIEKRQSVAFWCNPISGHATLYWYQQILGQGPKLLIQFQNNGVVDDSQLPKDRFSAERLKGVDSTLKIQPAKLEDSAVYLCASSLAGVSYEQYFGPGTRLTVT.